This TCR beta chain derives from a study of blood T cell repertoires in COVID-19. Assignment of participants to cohorts was predicated upon participant-reported clinical history. Donors in Cohort 3 counted as recovered after two negative PCRs, clearance, or symptom resolution. This table comes from immunoSEQ multiplex PCR, and its TCRdb copy is limited to in-frame clones, with some not included. In the table there are roughly 330,000 clones, 80% to 90% of which are singletons. The CDR3 loop spans 15 amino acids. Trimming took off 2 bases at V and 1 base at J, with 11 bases between the two ends. CDR1 MDHEN and CDR2 SYDVKM come from the germline V gene.

The rearrangement uses TRBV28 and TRBJ2-5; D possibly corresponds to TRBD2 (5 bases). Sequences were obtained from PBMCs or T cells enriched from blood (not recorded which). This sequence was found in a man aged 30-40 years who had recovered from COVID-19. The CDR3 nucleotides read TGTGCCAGCAGTTTAAGCAACGGACTCCAAGAGACCCAGTACTTC. This gives the protein CASSLSNGLQETQYF.